This TCR beta chain was obtained from a study of blood T cell repertoires in COVID-19. Overall study: Collection of acute and convalescent COVID-19 samples took place in the United States, Italy and Spain. Sample material is recorded as cDNA or gDNA derived from T cells, B-cell-depleted T cells, or PBMCs.

Original analysis: Nucleated cell counts were estimated from reference gene primer amplification. TCRdb's copy holds only in-frame clones and misses some; the assay was immunoSEQ multiplex PCR. The V and J calls and clone size come from that table; D and trimming were worked out from the DNA. The sample contains fewer than 120,000 clones, more than 75% of which appear only once. Per the germline V gene, CDR1 is SEHNR and CDR2 is FQNEAQ (reference sequence). The CDR3 spans 15 residues. Trimming took 1 base from V and 2 from J, leaving 11 bases between them. This chain uses TRBV7-9 with TRBJ2-5; D remains ambiguous. The source of this sequence is a woman aged 50 to 60 with acute or convalescent COVID-19. Source material: peripheral blood. In DNA, the CDR3 is TGTGCCAGCAGCTTAGGCGGCAGCTTGCAAGAGACCCAGTACTTC. Amino acid sequence: CASSLGGSLQETQYF.